This T cell receptor (beta chain) came from a study of T cells after posttransplantation cyclophosphamide. Study observations and caveats: Donor-recipient repertoire similarity was low at 1-2 months, rising over year one.

Treatment was busulfan-fludarabine conditioning, a marrow graft, and cyclophosphamide on days +3 and +4. As for this clone: What it recognizes is unknown.

Sequenced by immunoSEQ multiplex PCR; TCRdb stores in-frame clones only, minus some. The data show tens of thousands of clones, with around 78% seen just once and about 8% held by the top ten. Germline values: CDR1 SNHLY, CDR2 FYNNEI. This CDR3 is built from 12 residues. Losses at the gene ends were 9 bases for V and 3 bases for J; bases not matched to a gene: 1. J is TRBJ2-5 and V is TRBV2; TRBD2 aligns across 10 bases. Sequenced material: CD4+ T cells sorted from blood, taken approximately 2,000 days after a stem cell transplant with posttransplant cyclophosphamide. The TCR was taken from a female patient in her thirties or forties who received an allogeneic stem cell transplant from a related donor, was CMV-positive, and had no GVHD. Some T cells may have originated in the graft donor. The CDR3 DNA reads TGTGCCAGTGGACTAGCGGAAGAGACCCAGTACTTC. It encodes CASGLAEETQYF.